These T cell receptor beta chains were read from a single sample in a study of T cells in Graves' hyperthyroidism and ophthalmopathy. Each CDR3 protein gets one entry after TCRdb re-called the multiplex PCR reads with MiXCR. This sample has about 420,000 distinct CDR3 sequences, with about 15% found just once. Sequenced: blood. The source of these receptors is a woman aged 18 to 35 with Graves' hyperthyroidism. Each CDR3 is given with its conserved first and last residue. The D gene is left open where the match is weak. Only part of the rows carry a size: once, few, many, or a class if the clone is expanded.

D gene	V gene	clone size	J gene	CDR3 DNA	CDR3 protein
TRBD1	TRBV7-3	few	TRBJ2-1	TGTGCCAGCAGCTCCAGAAGACAGGGGGGGAACAATGAGCAGTTCTTC	CASSSRRQGGNNEQFF
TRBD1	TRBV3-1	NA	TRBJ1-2	TGTGCCAGCACCCACGGGACAGGGCATGGCTACACCTTC	CASTHGTGHGYTF
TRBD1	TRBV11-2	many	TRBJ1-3	TGTGCCACCAGCTACAGGGGTACTGGAAACACCATATATTTT	CATSYRGTGNTIYF
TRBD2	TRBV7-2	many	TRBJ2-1	TGTGCCAGCAGCTCACTAGCGGACTCCTACAATGAGCAGTTCTTC	CASSSLADSYNEQFF
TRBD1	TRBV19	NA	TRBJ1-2	TGTGCCAGTAGTATCGGAGGACAGGGAAGCGGCTACACCTTC	CASSIGGQGSGYTF
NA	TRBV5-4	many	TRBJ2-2	TGTGCCAGCAGCCCGTCAGGCCCCGGGGAGCTGTTTTTT	CASSPSGPGELFF
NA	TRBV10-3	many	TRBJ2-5	TGTGCCATCAGCAGGGAAAATCGAGAGACCCAGTACTTC	CAISRENRETQYF
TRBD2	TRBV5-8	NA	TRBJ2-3	TGTGCCAGCAGCTGGGAGGGGCTAGCGGTGGATACGCAGTATTTT	CASSWEGLAVDTQYF
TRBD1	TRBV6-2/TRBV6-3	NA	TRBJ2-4	TGTGCCAGCAGAGACACCACGACAGGGATTTTCAACATTCAGTACTTC	CASRDTTTGIFNIQYF
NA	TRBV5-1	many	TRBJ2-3	TGCGCCAGCAGCTTGGCCGCTGGTGGGACAGATACGCAGTATTTT	CASSLAAGGTDTQYF
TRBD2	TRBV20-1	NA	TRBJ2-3	TGCAGTGCTGGATCACTAGCGGGGTTCATAGATACGCAGTATTTT	CSAGSLAGFIDTQYF
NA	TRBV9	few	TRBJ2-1	TGTGCCAGCAGCGTAGACGAGGGAGGCTCCTGGAATGAGCAGTTCTTC	CASSVDEGGSWNEQFF
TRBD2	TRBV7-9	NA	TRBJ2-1	TGTGCCAGCAGCTTAAGCGGGAGGGCCCTCATCGAGCAGTTCTTC	CASSLSGRALIEQFF
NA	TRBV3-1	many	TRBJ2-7	TGTGCCAGCAGCCAAAAAAGCGGCTACGAGCAGTACTTC	CASSQKSGYEQYF
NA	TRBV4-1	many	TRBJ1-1	TGCGCCAGCAGCCAAGATCTTCGGGGGCGCATCACTGAAGCTTTCTTT	CASSQDLRGRITEAFF
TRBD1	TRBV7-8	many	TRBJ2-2	TGTGCCAGCTTTCACAGGGGCACCACGAACACCGGGGAGCTGTTTTTT	CASFHRGTTNTGELFF
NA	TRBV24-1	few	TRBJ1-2	TGTGCCACCAGTGATCACCGTGGGGGGGGGAGCTATGGCTACACCTTC	CATSDHRGGGSYGYTF
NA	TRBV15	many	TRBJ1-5	TGTGCCACCAGCAGAGATTTGAGGACAGCACAAAATCAGCCCCAGCATTTT	CATSRDLRTAQNQPQHF
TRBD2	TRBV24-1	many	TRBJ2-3	TGTGCCACCAGTGACGGGACTAGCGGGGGGCGAAGCACAGATACGCAGTATTTT	CATSDGTSGGRSTDTQYF
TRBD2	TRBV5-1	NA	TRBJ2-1	TGCGCCAGCAGAGCACGCGGGAGAGTCTACAATGAGCAGTTCTTC	CASRARGRVYNEQFF
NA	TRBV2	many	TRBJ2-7	TGTGCCAGGAGTGTGGCCGGGACACCGGGCGACAAGCAGTACTTC	CARSVAGTPGDKQYF
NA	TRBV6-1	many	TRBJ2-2	TGTGCCAGTCGGGGGACCGGGGAGCTGTTTTTT	CASRGTGELFF
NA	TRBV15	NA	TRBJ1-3	TGTGCCACCAGCAGAGCTCCCGTCCACTCGGGTGGCACCATATATTTT	CATSRAPVHSGGTIYF
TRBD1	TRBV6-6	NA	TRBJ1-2	TGTGCCAGCAGTTACTCCGGGACAGGGGGCGCGTCGTCCTATGGCTACACCTTC	CASSYSGTGGASSYGYTF
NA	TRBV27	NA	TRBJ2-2	TGTGCCAGCACCCAGGTCCCGCAGCCCGGGGAGCTGTTTTTT	CASTQVPQPGELFF
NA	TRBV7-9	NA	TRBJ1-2	TGTGCCAGCAGCCTCGGGCAGGAGGGTGCCTACACCTTC	CASSLGQEGAYTF
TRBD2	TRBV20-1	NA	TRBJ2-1	TGCAGTGCTAGTTCGGGCGCTAGCGGCTGGGAGATCCATGAGCAGTTCTTC	CSASSGASGWEIHEQFF
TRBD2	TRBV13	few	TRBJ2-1	TGTGCCAGCAGCTTATACGGGACTAGCGAGATCCCTGCGGACAATGAGCAGTTCTTC	CASSLYGTSEIPADNEQFF
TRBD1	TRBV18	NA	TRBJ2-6	TGTGCCAGCTCACCATGGGACAGGCGTTACTCTGGGGCCAACGTCCTGACTTTC	CASSPWDRRYSGANVLTF
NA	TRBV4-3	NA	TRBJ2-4	TGCGCCAGCAGCCAAGATTCAGGGTACATTCAGTACTTC	CASSQDSGYIQYF
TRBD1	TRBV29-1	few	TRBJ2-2	TGCAGCGTTGGCAGGACAGGCCGGACCGGGGAGCTGTTTTTT	CSVGRTGRTGELFF
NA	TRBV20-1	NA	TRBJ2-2	TGCAGTGCTAGAAGTTCGGCTCGGTACACCGGGGAGCTGTTTTTT	CSARSSARYTGELFF
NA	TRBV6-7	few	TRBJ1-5	TGTGCCAGCAGTTACCCCTATTTAATTGGAACAGGGAAGGTGGTGGCTCAGCCCCAGCATTTT	CASSYPYLIGTGKVVAQPQHF
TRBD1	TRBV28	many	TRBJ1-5	TGTGCCAGCAGAGATTTTAGGGACAGGGTCAATCAGCCCCAGCATTTT	CASRDFRDRVNQPQHF
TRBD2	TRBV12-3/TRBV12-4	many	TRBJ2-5	TGTGCCAGCAGCGCGGGGAGCGGGAGGGCCCTCGGGGAGACCCAGTACTTC	CASSAGSGRALGETQYF
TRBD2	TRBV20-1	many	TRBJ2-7	TGCAGTGCTAGTAGTCTAGCGGGGTCTCAGCAGTACTTC	CSASSLAGSQQYF
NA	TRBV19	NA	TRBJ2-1	TGTGCCAGTAGCAAGGACTTCTCTTCTTACAATGAGCAGTTCTTC	CASSKDFSSYNEQFF
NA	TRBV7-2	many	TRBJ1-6	TGTGCCAGCAGCGCCGAAAAATGGCGTTCACCCCTCCACTTT	CASSAEKWRSPLHF
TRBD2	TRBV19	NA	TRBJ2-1	TGTGCCAGTACTAAGGGACTAGCGGACAACTACAATGAGCAGTTCTTC	CASTKGLADNYNEQFF
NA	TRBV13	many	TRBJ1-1	TGTGCCAGCAGCTTCAGGGGCTCGAACACTGAAGCTTTCTTT	CASSFRGSNTEAFF
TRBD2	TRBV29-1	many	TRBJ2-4	TGCAGCGTTCAAGTCGGAGCGGGGAAGGTCATTCAGTACTTC	CSVQVGAGKVIQYF
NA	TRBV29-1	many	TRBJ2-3	TGCAGCGTTGAACGACTGGATACGCAGTATTTT	CSVERLDTQYF
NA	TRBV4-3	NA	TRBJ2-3	TGCGCCAGCAGCCAAGTATTCAGGGAAGCAGATACGCAGTATTTT	CASSQVFREADTQYF